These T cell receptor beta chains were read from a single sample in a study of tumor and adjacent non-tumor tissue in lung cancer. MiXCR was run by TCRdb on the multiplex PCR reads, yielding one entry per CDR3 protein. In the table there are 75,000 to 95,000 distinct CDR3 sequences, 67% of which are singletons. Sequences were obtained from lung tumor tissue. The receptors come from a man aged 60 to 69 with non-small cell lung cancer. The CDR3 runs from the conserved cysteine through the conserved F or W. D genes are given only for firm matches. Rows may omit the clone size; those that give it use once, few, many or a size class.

CDR3: CATAEKNSNRPQHF
DNA: TGTGCCACAGCCGAGAAAAATAGCAATCGGCCCCAGCATTTT
D: .
V: TRBV6-6
J: TRBJ1-5
size: .
length: 14

CDR3: CASSGTSSYNEQFF
DNA: TGTGCCAGCAGTGGGACTAGCTCCTACAATGAGCAGTTCTTC
D: TRBD2
V: TRBV25-1
J: TRBJ2-1
size: few
length: 14

CDR3: CASSGGTSNQPQRF
DNA: TGTGCCAGCAGCGGCGGGACAAGCAATCAGCCCCAGCGTTTT
D: .
V: TRBV5-8
J: TRBJ1-5
size: .
length: 14

CDR3: CSARELTGGSITEAFF
DNA: TGCAGTGCTAGAGAACTTACAGGGGGGTCGATCACTGAAGCTTTCTTT
D: TRBD1
V: TRBV20-1
J: TRBJ1-1
size: .
length: 16

CDR3: CATSRDGGITDTQYF
DNA: TGTGCCACCAGCAGAGATGGAGGAATCACAGATACGCAGTATTTT
D: .
V: TRBV15
J: TRBJ2-3
size: .
length: 15

CDR3: CSASGAQDGSNQPQHF
DNA: TGCAGTGCTAGTGGTGCCCAGGATGGAAGCAATCAGCCCCAGCATTTT
D: .
V: TRBV20-1
J: TRBJ1-5
size: .
length: 16

CDR3: CASRSNLNNEQFF
DNA: TGTGCCAGCAGGTCCAATTTAAACAATGAACAGTTCTTC
D: .
V: TRBV14
J: TRBJ2-1
size: .
length: 13

CDR3: CASSPQPYEQYF
DNA: TGTGCCAGCAGTCCCCAACCCTACGAGCAGTACTTC
D: .
V: TRBV12-3/TRBV12-4
J: TRBJ2-7
size: many
length: 12

CDR3: CASRTLAGTGELFF
DNA: TGCGCCAGCAGAACCCTAGCGGGTACCGGGGAGCTGTTTTTT
D: TRBD2
V: TRBV5-1
J: TRBJ2-2
size: many
length: 14

CDR3: CASRYSLRETQYF
DNA: TGTGCCAGCAGGTATAGCCTCCGAGAGACCCAGTACTTC
D: .
V: TRBV6-1
J: TRBJ2-5
size: .
length: 13

CDR3: CSVRPVLAKSTQYF
DNA: TGCAGCGTCAGGCCGGTCCTTGCCAAAAGCACTCAGTACTTC
D: .
V: TRBV29-1
J: TRBJ2-4
size: .
length: 14

CDR3: CASSPRGGENTEALF
DNA: TGTGCCAGCAGTCCTAGGGGGGGGGAGAACACTGAAGCTTTATTC
D: .
V: TRBV11-2
J: TRBJ1-1
size: .
length: 15

CDR3: CASSLKGSTGELFF
DNA: TGCGCCAGCAGCCTGAAGGGCTCCACAGGGGAGCTGTTTTTT
D: .
V: TRBV4-1
J: TRBJ2-2
size: .
length: 14

CDR3: CASSQDPRAEQLF
DNA: TGCGCCAGCAGCCAAGATCCTAGGGCTGAGCAGCTCTTC
D: .
V: TRBV4-1
J: TRBJ2-1
size: once
length: 13

CDR3: CASSTIGGSTEAFF
DNA: TGTGCCAGCAGCACGATCGGGGGGAGCACTGAAGCTTTCTTT
D: .
V: TRBV11-1
J: TRBJ1-1
size: medium-sized
length: 14

CDR3: CASSSTVRPGQNTEAFF
DNA: TGTGCCAGCAGCTCGACTGTTCGACCAGGGCAGAACACTGAAGCTTTCTTT
D: .
V: TRBV11-2
J: TRBJ1-1
size: many
length: 17

CDR3: CASSPPQAGHTNYGYTF
DNA: TGTGCCAGCAGCCCACCCCAGGCGGGACACACTAACTATGGCTACACCTTC
D: .
V: TRBV7-8
J: TRBJ1-2
size: many
length: 17

CDR3: CASRASRASYEQYF
DNA: TGTGCCAGCAGAGCTAGCCGTGCCTCCTACGAGCAGTACTTC
D: .
V: TRBV2
J: TRBJ2-7
size: .
length: 14

CDR3: CAVPGETQYF
DNA: TGCGCCGTACCCGGGGAGACCCAGTACTTC
D: .
V: TRBV5-1
J: TRBJ2-5
size: once
length: 10

CDR3: CASTRLSQTNFRNQPQHF
DNA: TGTGCCAGCACCCGCCTGTCACAGACAAATTTTCGCAATCAGCCCCAGCATTTT
D: .
V: TRBV12-3/TRBV12-4
J: TRBJ1-5
size: many
length: 18

CDR3: CASSLMRQGGGYTF
DNA: TGTGCCAGCAGCCTTATGCGACAGGGGGGTGGCTACACCTTC
D: TRBD1
V: TRBV5-4
J: TRBJ1-2
size: .
length: 14

CDR3: CASSPPMGGLSEAFF
DNA: TGTGCCAGCAGCCCCCCCATGGGGGGACTCAGTGAAGCTTTCTTT
D: .
V: TRBV11-3
J: TRBJ1-1
size: .
length: 15

CDR3: CASSQVVAGTVTQYF
DNA: TGTGCCAGCAGCCAGGTTGTAGCGGGGACGGTGACGCAGTATTTT
D: TRBD2
V: TRBV4-2
J: TRBJ2-3
size: .
length: 15

CDR3: CSATKRHNSPLHF
DNA: TGCAGTGCTACGAAACGACATAATTCACCCCTCCACTTT
D: .
V: TRBV20-1
J: TRBJ1-6
size: .
length: 13

CDR3: CASSLVGTEETQYF
DNA: TGTGCCAGCAGCTTAGTGGGGACAGAAGAGACCCAGTACTTC
D: TRBD1
V: TRBV7-9
J: TRBJ2-5
size: many
length: 14

CDR3: CASNLDFGDDEQFF
DNA: TGTGCCAGCAACTTAGATTTTGGGGACGATGAACAGTTCTTC
D: .
V: TRBV11-3
J: TRBJ2-1
size: .
length: 14

CDR3: CSARPGVAETQYF
DNA: TGCAGTGCTAGACCAGGGGTGGCTGAGACCCAGTACTTC
D: .
V: TRBV20-1
J: TRBJ2-5
size: many
length: 13

CDR3: CASGRPNEQYF
DNA: TGTGCCAGCGGGAGGCCCAACGAGCAGTACTTC
D: .
V: TRBV11-1
J: TRBJ2-7
size: medium-sized
length: 11

CDR3: CASRMRSTGEPFF
DNA: TGTGCCAGCAGGATGAGGAGTACCGGGGAGCCGTTTTTT
D: .
V: TRBV6-5
J: TRBJ2-2
size: .
length: 13

CDR3: CSVEAQGAWRAFF
DNA: TGCAGCGTTGAGGCGCAGGGGGCTTGGCGAGCTTTCTTT
D: TRBD1
V: TRBV29-1
J: TRBJ1-1
size: many
length: 13

CDR3: CASTLDRGQDEQFF
DNA: TGTGCCAGCACTCTGGACAGGGGGCAAGATGAGCAGTTCTTC
D: TRBD1
V: TRBV6-4
J: TRBJ2-1
size: .
length: 14

CDR3: CATYRSGAYEQYF
DNA: TGTGCCACCTATCGGTCAGGGGCCTACGAGCAGTACTTC
D: .
V: TRBV28
J: TRBJ2-7
size: .
length: 13

CDR3: CASSLVGGGDTQYF
DNA: TGTGCCAGCAGCTTAGTAGGAGGGGGAGATACGCAGTATTTT
D: .
V: TRBV7-9
J: TRBJ2-3
size: .
length: 14

CDR3: CSARDNLAGLTDTRYF
DNA: TGCAGTGCTAGGGATAACCTAGCGGGGCTCACAGATACGCGGTATTTT
D: TRBD2
V: TRBV20-1
J: TRBJ2-3
size: .
length: 16

CDR3: CAISESERGRDEQFF
DNA: TGTGCCATCAGTGAGTCGGAGAGGGGGCGCGATGAGCAGTTCTTC
D: TRBD1
V: TRBV10-3
J: TRBJ2-1
size: .
length: 15

CDR3: CRAGQETQYF
DNA: TGCAGGGCTGGCCAAGAGACCCAGTACTTC
D: .
V: TRBV29-1
J: TRBJ2-5
size: few
length: 10

CDR3: CASSYGARGTQYF
DNA: TGTGCCAGCAGTTACGGGGCCCGGGGGACCCAGTACTTC
D: .
V: TRBV6-2/TRBV6-3
J: TRBJ2-5
size: many
length: 13

CDR3: CASSVLAGNNSPLHF
DNA: TGTGCCAGCAGCGTATTGGCGGGGAATAATTCACCCCTCCACTTT
D: .
V: TRBV9
J: TRBJ1-6
size: .
length: 15

CDR3: CPSSSTGGKADTQYF
DNA: TGCCCCAGCAGCTCTACAGGGGGCAAGGCAGATACGCAGTATTTT
D: TRBD1
V: TRBV5-1
J: TRBJ2-3
size: few
length: 15

CDR3: CASSEGLGGCNEQFF
DNA: TGTGCTAGCAGCGAGGGACTAGGGGGATGCAATGAGCAGTTCTTC
D: TRBD2
V: TRBV4-2
J: TRBJ2-1
size: .
length: 15

CDR3: CSARFTGSPNNGYIF
DNA: TGCAGTGCTCGGTTCACAGGATCTCCTAACAATGGCTACATCTTC
D: .
V: TRBV20-1
J: TRBJ1-2
size: .
length: 15

CDR3: CASSLRLAGGPTNTRYF
DNA: TGTGCCAGCAGCTTACGGTTAGCGGGGGGGCCGACAAATACGCGGTATTTT
D: TRBD2
V: TRBV11-2
J: TRBJ2-3
size: .
length: 17

CDR3: CASSQSSQELYEQYF
DNA: TGCGCCAGCAGTCAATCTTCCCAGGAACTCTACGAGCAGTACTTC
D: .
V: TRBV23-1
J: TRBJ2-7
size: many
length: 15

CDR3: CASSQTPQELFF
DNA: TGTGCCAGCAGCCAAACGCCGCAGGAACTGTTTTTT
D: .
V: TRBV4-2
J: TRBJ2-2
size: .
length: 12

CDR3: CVSSVGGVGRNEQLF
DNA: TGTGTCAGCAGCGTTGGCGGTGTAGGACGCAATGAGCAGCTCTTC
D: .
V: TRBV5-5
J: TRBJ2-1
size: .
length: 15

CDR3: CSASTTGGKGNEQFF
DNA: TGCAGTGCCAGCACGACAGGGGGTAAAGGCAATGAGCAGTTCTTC
D: TRBD1
V: TRBV20-1
J: TRBJ2-1
size: many
length: 15

CDR3: CASSTHWRSAAQYF
DNA: TGTGCCAGCTCGACTCACTGGCGGAGTGCCGCCCAGTACTTC
D: .
V: TRBV21-1
J: TRBJ2-5
size: .
length: 14

CDR3: CASSYSVGKNSPLHF
DNA: TGTGCCAGCAGTTATTCCGTCGGTAAAAATTCACCCCTCCACTTT
D: .
V: TRBV6-5
J: TRBJ1-6
size: .
length: 15

CDR3: CASSPTWGNYEQYF
DNA: TGTGCCAGCAGCCCTACTTGGGGTAACTACGAGCAGTACTTC
D: .
V: TRBV27
J: TRBJ2-7
size: .
length: 14

CDR3: CSASSAALSTDTQYF
DNA: TGCAGTGCTAGTTCCGCGGCCCTTAGCACAGATACGCAGTATTTT
D: .
V: TRBV20-1
J: TRBJ2-3
size: many
length: 15

CDR3: CSGDNGDRATDTQYF
DNA: TGCAGCGGGGACAACGGGGATCGGGCCACAGATACGCAGTATTTT
D: .
V: TRBV29-1
J: TRBJ2-3
size: .
length: 15

CDR3: CANSYKVVAGEGYNEQFF
DNA: TGTGCCAACAGTTACAAGGTGGTAGCGGGAGAGGGCTACAACGAGCAGTTCTTC
D: TRBD2
V: TRBV6-6
J: TRBJ2-1
size: .
length: 18

CDR3: CASSIGGRGDTQYF
DNA: TGTGCCAGTAGTATAGGGGGCCGGGGGGATACGCAGTATTTT
D: .
V: TRBV19
J: TRBJ2-3
size: once
length: 14

CDR3: CASGPRAGAGATRTEAFF
DNA: TGTGCCAGCGGCCCACGGGCGGGAGCAGGGGCTACGAGGACTGAAGCTTTCTTT
D: .
V: TRBV14
J: TRBJ1-1
size: .
length: 18

CDR3: CASSPAVGGAWTSGSEQFF
DNA: TGTGCCAGCAGCCCGGCCGTGGGGGGGGCTTGGACTAGCGGGAGTGAGCAGTTCTTC
D: TRBD2
V: TRBV5-4
J: TRBJ2-1
size: many
length: 19